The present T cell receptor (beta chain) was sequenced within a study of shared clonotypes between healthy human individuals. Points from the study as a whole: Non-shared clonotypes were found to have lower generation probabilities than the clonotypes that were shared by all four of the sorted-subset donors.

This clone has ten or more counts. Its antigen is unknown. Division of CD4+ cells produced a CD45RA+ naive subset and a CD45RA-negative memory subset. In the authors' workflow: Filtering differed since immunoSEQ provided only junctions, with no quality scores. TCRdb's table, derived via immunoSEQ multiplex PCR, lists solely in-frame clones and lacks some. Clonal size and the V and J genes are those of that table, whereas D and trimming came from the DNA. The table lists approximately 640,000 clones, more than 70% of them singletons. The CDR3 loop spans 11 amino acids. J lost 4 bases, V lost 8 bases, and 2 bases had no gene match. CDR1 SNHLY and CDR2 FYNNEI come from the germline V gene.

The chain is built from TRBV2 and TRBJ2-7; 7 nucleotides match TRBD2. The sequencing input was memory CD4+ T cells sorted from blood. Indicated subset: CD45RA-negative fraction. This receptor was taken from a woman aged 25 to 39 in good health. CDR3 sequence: CASAGGYEQYF. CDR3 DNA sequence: TGTGCCAGCGCCGGGGGGTACGAGCAGTACTTC.